What follows are 20 T cell receptor beta chains derived from one specimen sequenced in a study of OX40 agonist ivuxolimab in advanced cancers. TCRdb's copy holds only in-frame clones and misses some; the assay was immunoSEQ multiplex PCR. The data show tens of thousands of clones, approximately 81% seen once. This specimen was CD4+ or CD8+ T cells sorted from blood, taken in a trial of the OX40 agonist ivuxolimab. These receptors were obtained from an adult with an advanced solid tumor such as melanoma, head and neck, liver or kidney cancer.

This clone was observed once. The J gene is TRBJ2-2, the V gene TRBV29-1; D is uncertain. V was trimmed by 3 bases and J by 6 bases, leaving 11 bases between them. The CDR3 has 13 amino acids. Germline CDR1 SQVTM, CDR2 ANQGSEA. The CDR3 loop is CSVEGVNPGELFF. The CDR3 DNA is TGCAGCGTTGAGGGCGTCAATCCCGGGGAGCTGTTTTTT.

The J gene is TRBJ2-1, the V gene TRBV19, with 8 bases that match TRBD2. CDR1 LNHDA and CDR2 SQIVND come from the germline V gene (reference sequence). The CDR3 loop spans 15 amino acids. Trimming removed 3 bases from V and 5 bases from J; junction bases left unmatched: 6. CDR3 loop: CASSISASGHNEQFF. CDR3 coding DNA: TGTGCCAGTAGTATCTCAGCTAGCGGGCACAATGAGCAGTTCTTC.

This clone is a singleton in its sample. The J gene is TRBJ2-1, the V gene TRBV5-1; 10 nucleotides align to TRBD2. V lost 0 bases and J lost 6; bases outside the gene matches: 9. CDR3 length equals 17 residues. The germline gives CDR1 SGHRS, CDR2 YFSETQ. The CDR3 bases are TGCGCCAGCAGCTTGGGAGCTAGCGGGAGCCTCCTCAATGAGCAGTTCTTC. Translating it yields CASSLGASGSLLNEQFF.

The CDR3 sequence: CASSPMSYEQYF. The CDR3 DNA follows: TGTGCCAGCAGCCCAATGAGCTACGAGCAGTACTTC. This chain links TRBV7-9 with TRBJ2-7; D not resolved. Trimming stripped 5 bases from V and 3 bases from J, with 8 bases between. CDR1 is SEHNR, CDR2 FQNEAQ, per germline (reference sequence). The CDR3 is 12 residues long.

The chain is built from TRBV28 and TRBJ2-3; D ambiguous. Germline CDR1 and CDR2: MDHEN and SYDVKM. This CDR3 is 13 amino acids long. Trimming pared 5 bases from V and 8 bases from J, leaving 14 bases between. CDR3 loop: CASSLGGSGTQYF. In DNA, the CDR3 is TGTGCCAGCAGTCTAGGTGGGTCTGGTACGCAGTATTTT.

This chain connects TRBV6-5 to TRBJ1-5, with D uncertain. Germline CDR1 reads MNHEY; CDR2 reads SVGAGI. V lost 3 bases and J 6 bases, leaving 12 bases between the germline ends. The CDR3 contains 14 residues. The CDR3 nucleotides are TGTGCCAGCAGTTATGTTGGGGTCCCTCAGCCCCAGCATTTT. Protein sequence: CASSYVGVPQPQHF.

The chain recombines TRBV6-6 with TRBJ2-1; 10 bases fit TRBD1. J was trimmed by 8 bases and V by 2 bases; bases with no gene match: 9. Germline V CDR1 and CDR2: MNHNY, SVGAGI (reference sequence). The length of the CDR3 is 16 residues. The DNA of the CDR3 is TGTGCCAGCAGTTACATGTTTAGGGGACAGGGGTATGAGCAGTTCTTC. Amino acid sequence: CASSYMFRGQGYEQFF.

This clone was picked up a small number of times. The chain combines TRBV6-1 with TRBJ2-1; TRBD1 aligns across 7 bases. The CDR3 totals 14 residues. The J segment lost 2 bases and the V segment lost 7 bases, leaving 5 bases of the junction unmatched. The germline V gene has CDR1 MNHNS and CDR2 SASEGT. CDR3: CASILDRPYNEQFF. In nucleotides, the CDR3 is TGTGCCAGCATATTGGACAGGCCCTACAATGAGCAGTTCTTC.

This rearrangement joins TRBV18 to TRBJ2-5; no reliable D call. CDR3 length equals 14 residues. Per the germline V gene, CDR1 is KGHSH and CDR2 is LQKENI. V was cut by 1 base and J by 6 bases, with 12 bases left in between. The CDR3 nucleotides read TGTGCCAGCTCACCACAGACCAGTGAGAAGACCCAGTACTTC. It is translated as CASSPQTSEKTQYF.

The gene calls are TRBV7-9 and TRBJ2-3; the D gene could be TRBD1 or TRBD2 (5 bases each). The length of the CDR3 is 15 residues. CDR1 is SEHNR, CDR2 FQNEAQ, per germline (reference sequence). The V and J ends lost 3 bases and 6 bases respectively, with 16 bases between them. The CDR3 sequence is CASSFLGDLSDTQYF. Here the CDR3 DNA reads TGTGCCAGCAGCTTCTTGGGGGATTTGTCGGATACGCAGTATTTT.

This clone was observed once. The chain combines TRBV5-1 with TRBJ2-5; 11 positions agree with TRBD2. There are 18 residues in the CDR3. Losses at the gene ends were 3 bases for V and 9 bases for J; bases not matched to a gene: 19. Germline V gives CDR1 SGHRS, CDR2 YFSETQ. The chain's CDR3 is CASSSGTSGNLQGEAQYF. The CDR3 nucleotides are TGCGCCAGCAGCTCCGGGACTAGCGGAAATCTCCAGGGTGAGGCCCAGTACTTC.

The genes are TRBV25-1 and TRBJ2-1; the match to TRBD2 covers 10 bases. The CDR3 runs to 17 residues. With V trimmed by 2 bases and J by 9 bases, 13 bases remained unmatched. Germline assignment: CDR1 MGHDK and CDR2 SYGVNS. The CDR3 sequence: CASSETGLAGAAGEQFF. DNA for the CDR3: TGTGCCAGCAGTGAAACCGGCCTAGCGGGAGCGGCTGGTGAGCAGTTCTTC.

The V and J genes are TRBV11-3 and TRBJ2-3, with TRBD2 matching 14 bases. This CDR3 has 17 amino acids. The germline gives CDR1 SGHNT, CDR2 YENEEA. V was clipped by 4 bases and J by 3 bases; unmatched bases: 6. The CDR3: CASSSGTSGGDTDTQYF. CDR3 DNA sequence: TGTGCCAGCAGCTCGGGGACTAGCGGGGGTGATACAGATACGCAGTATTTT. The whole variable domain, remainder taken from reference TRBV11-3 and TRBJ2-3, is EAGVVQSPRYKIIEKKQPVAFWCNPISGHNTLYWYLQNLGQGPELLIRYENEEAVDDSQLPKDRFSAERLKGVDSTLKIQPAELGDSAVYLCASSSGTSGGDTDTQYFGPGTRLTVL.

V gene TRBV5-1 combines with J gene TRBJ2-3; TRBD2 is a possible D gene (7 bases). The CDR3 is 14 residues long. CDR1 is SGHRS and CDR2 is YFSETQ in the germline V gene. V was cut by 5 bases and J by 3 bases, with 13 bases left in between. The CDR3 DNA sequence: TGCGCCAGCAGGCGGGGGCGGGAAACAGATACGCAGTATTTT. It yields the protein CASRRGRETDTQYF. Together with reference TRBV5-1 and TRBJ2-3, the CDR3 gives the full variable domain: KAGVTQTPRYLIKTRGQQVTLSCSPISGHRSVSWYQQTPGQGLQFLFEYFSETQRNKGNFPGRFSGRQFSNSRSEMNVSTLELGDSALYLCASRRGRETDTQYFGPGTRLTVL.

This chain joins TRBV2 and TRBJ2-1; D might be TRBD2 (5 bases). V was shortened by 8 bases and J by 6 bases, with 14 bases between the two germline ends. In germline, CDR1 is SNHLY, CDR2 FYNNEI. The CDR3 has 13 residues. This CDR3 reads CASAEGVGNEQFF. The CDR3 region has the DNA TGTGCCAGCGCCGAGGGAGTAGGCAATGAGCAGTTCTTC.

The chain combines TRBV10-2 with TRBJ1-2; 7 positions match TRBD1. Per germline, CDR1 WSHSY and CDR2 SAAADI. The CDR3 extends over 13 amino acids. V was clipped by 5 bases and J by 3 bases; unmatched bases: 3. CDR3 loop: CASSQDRDYGYTF. CDR3 DNA: TGCGCCAGCAGTCAAGACAGGGACTATGGCTACACCTTC.

In the case of this clone: The same CDR3 also results from other DNA sequences found in this sample. The CDR3, as DNA: TGTGCCAGTAGTGCAGGGACTAGCGGGAGGGGGGAGACCCAGTACTTC. Protein product: CASSAGTSGRGETQYF. This sequence joins TRBV19 and TRBJ2-5; 16 bases align to TRBD2. The CDR3 totals 16 residues. J lost 5 bases, V lost 5 bases, and 5 bases had no gene match. Per germline, CDR1 LNHDA and CDR2 SQIVND (reference sequence). Combining the CDR3 with reference TRBV19 and TRBJ2-5 gives the whole variable domain DGGITQSPKYLFRKEGQNVTLSCEQNLNHDAMYWYRQDPGQGLRLIYYSQIVNDFQKGDIAEGYSVSREKKESFPLTVTSAQKNPTAFYLCASSAGTSGRGETQYFGPGTRLLVL.

J is TRBJ1-4 and V is TRBV15; 8 bases fit TRBD1. The V and J ends lost 0 bases and 8 bases, in that order; junction bases with no gene match: 8. Per the germline V gene, CDR1 is LNHNV and CDR2 is YYDKDF (reference sequence). CDR3 length: 16 amino acids. CDR3 in DNA: TGTGCCACCAGCAGAGATATCGGGACAGGCGAGGAAAAACTGTTTTTT. Amino acids: CATSRDIGTGEEKLFF.

The V gene is TRBV2, the J gene TRBJ2-1, with 11 bases that match TRBD2. CDR3 size: 13 residues. Germline loops: CDR1 SNHLY, CDR2 FYNNEI. Trimming cost V 1 base and J 16 bases; bases outside gene matches: 6. CDR3 sequence (DNA): TGTGCCAGCAGTGAAGGGCTAGCGGGAGGCTCATTCTTC. Residues: CASSEGLAGGSFF.

The chain carries TRBV6-5 and TRBJ1-5, with D maybe TRBD1 (5 bases). The CDR3 spans 13 residues. Trimming removed 5 bases from V and 5 bases from J, with 10 bases in between. The V gene's germline CDR1 is MNHEY and CDR2 SVGAGI. CDR3 sequence reads: CASSGSRDQPQHF. For the CDR3, the DNA is TGTGCCAGCAGTGGAAGCAGGGATCAGCCCCAGCATTTT.